This T cell receptor (beta chain) was captured by sequencing in a study of shared clonotypes between healthy human individuals. Method: immunoSEQ multiplex PCR; TCRdb's copy keeps in-frame clones and lacks some. The sample includes fewer than 1 million clones, roughly 96% of them seen just once. It was CD45RO-negative cells, positively selected for CCR7, that made up naive CD8 cells, with terminally differentiated effector memory CD45RA+ cells excluded. All donors were Caucasian adults living in Nashville, Tennessee. Germline-derived CDR1 and CDR2 are MNHNY and SVGAGI (reference sequence). This CDR3 comprises 16 residues. Trimming removed 0 bases from V and 0 bases from J, with 11 bases in between.

This TCR derives from a man aged 25-45 years in good health. The V call is TRBV6-6, the J call TRBJ1-1; no definite D call. Sequencing input: naive CD8+ T cells sorted from blood. DNA of the CDR3: TGTGCCAGCAGTTACTCGAGGAGGGTCGTGAACACTGAAGCTTTCTTT. It specifies CASSYSRRVVNTEAFF.